The 3 T cell receptor beta chains listed next were all sequenced from one sample in a study of blood T cell repertoires in COVID-19. Produced via immunoSEQ multiplex PCR; TCRdb's table is partial and in-frame only. The data show 380,000 or so clones, roughly four fifths seen once. Sample: peripheral blood. These receptors all come from a human donor with acute or convalescent COVID-19. The donor label of this sample is uncertain.

The chain uses TRBV25-1 and TRBJ1-6; D is ambiguous. The length of the CDR3 is 13 residues. Germline-derived CDR1 and CDR2 are MGHDK and SYGVNS. Trimming shortened V by 1 base and J by 7 bases, and 5 bases separated the two germline ends. The CDR3 region is CASSEFGNSPLHF. In nucleotides, the CDR3 is TGTGCCAGCAGTGAATTCGGGAATTCACCCCTCCACTTT.

The gene calls are TRBV18 and TRBJ1-1; D is perhaps TRBD1 (6 bases). V was clipped by 5 bases and J by 6 bases, with 16 bases between them. Germline V gene lookup returns CDR1 KGHSH and CDR2 LQKENI. The CDR3 loop spans 14 amino acids. CDR3 DNA: TGTGCCAGCTCAACCACCGGGACAAGGGCTGAAGCTTTCTTT. It codes for CASSTTGTRAEAFF.

The V call is TRBV28, the J call TRBJ1-4; 9 nucleotides line up with TRBD1. The germline gives CDR1 MDHEN, CDR2 SYDVKM. The CDR3 contains 16 residues. The J segment lost 2 bases and the V segment lost 1 base, leaving 2 bases of the junction unmatched. This chain's CDR3 is CASSLYGTGTNEKLFF. CDR3 DNA sequence: TGTGCCAGCAGTTTATACGGGACAGGGACTAATGAAAAACTGTTTTTT.